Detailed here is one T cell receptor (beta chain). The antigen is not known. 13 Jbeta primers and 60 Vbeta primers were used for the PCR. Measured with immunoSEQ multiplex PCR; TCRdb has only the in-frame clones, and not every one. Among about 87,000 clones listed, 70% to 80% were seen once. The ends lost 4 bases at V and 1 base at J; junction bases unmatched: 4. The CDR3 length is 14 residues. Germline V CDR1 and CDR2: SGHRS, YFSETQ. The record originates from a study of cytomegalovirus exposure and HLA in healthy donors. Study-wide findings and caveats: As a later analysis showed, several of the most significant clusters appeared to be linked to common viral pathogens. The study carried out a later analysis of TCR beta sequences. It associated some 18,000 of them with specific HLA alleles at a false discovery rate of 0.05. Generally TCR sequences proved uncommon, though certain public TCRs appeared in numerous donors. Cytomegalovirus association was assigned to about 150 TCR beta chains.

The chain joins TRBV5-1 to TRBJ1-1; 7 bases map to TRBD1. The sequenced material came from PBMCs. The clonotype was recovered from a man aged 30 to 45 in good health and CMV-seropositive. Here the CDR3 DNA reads TGCGCCAGCAGCCGCGGACAGGCGAACACTGAAGCTTTCTTT. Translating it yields CASSRGQANTEAFF.